A single sample is the source of the 2 T cell receptor beta chains below, sequenced in a study of T-cell memory formation after mild COVID-19. TCRdb recomputed calls from the 5' RACE reads with MiXCR, one row per CDR3 protein. The sample has roughly 300,000 distinct CDR3 sequences; 7.5% to 9.5% are singletons. What was sequenced was PBMCs or a T cell subset sorted from them (not recorded which). Source of these receptors: a man aged 18 to 29 who had mild COVID-19 (a few samples of this study predate the infection). Cell type and time point are not known.

This clonotype has ten or more counts. The rearrangement links TRBV29-1 to TRBJ1-2; D gene uncertain. CDR3 length equals 9 residues. Trimming removed 4 bases at V and 5 bases at J, with 2 bases between. Germline assignment: CDR1 SQVTM and CDR2 ANQGSEA. CDR3 region: CSVAYGYTF. The CDR3 bases are TGCAGCGTTGCGTATGGCTACACCTTC.

This clonotype was found many times. The V call is TRBV4-3, the J call TRBJ1-5; 10 bases line up with TRBD1. Germline V gene sequence: CDR1 LGHNA, CDR2 YSLEER. This CDR3 region has 16 residues. The V gene end was trimmed by 0 bases and the J gene end by 7 bases; junction bases not matched to a gene: 6. The CDR3 DNA sequence: TGCGCCAGCAGCCAAGATTGGACAGGGGGTGGCCAGCCCCAGCATTTT. Amino acids: CASSQDWTGGGQPQHF.